In this sample, the clone carrying this T cell receptor beta chain turned up a few times. This CDR3 contains 14 residues. V lost 3 bases and J 0 bases, leaving 8 bases between the germline ends. Germline assignment: CDR1 ENHRY and CDR2 SYGVKD. TCRdb re-called the RT-PCR reads with MiXCR, one entry per CDR3 protein. The sample contains approximately 720,000 distinct CDR3 sequences, more than 13% of which appear only once. The rearrangement joins TRBV10-3 to TRBJ2-5; D uncertain. The TCR was taken from a female donor in good health, serving as a healthy control. Sequencing was carried out using memory CD4+ T cells from blood. CDR3 coding DNA: TGTGCCATCAGTGACAGAAGGGACCAAGAGACCCAGTACTTC. Its translation: CAISDRRDQETQYF.